The sample holds many counts of the clone carrying this T cell receptor (beta chain). The time point: newly diagnosed GD, antithyroid drugs for less than 3 months. Making the TCR library involved RNA that had been extracted from PBMCs. This entry is derived from a study of regulatory T cells in long-lasting Graves disease. CDR3 regions were amplified by Arm-PCR using iRepertoire HTBI primers to build TCR beta libraries. TCRdb fed the multiplex PCR reads into MiXCR, producing one record per CDR3 protein. The sample contains hundreds of thousands of distinct CDR3 sequences, roughly 14% of which appear only once. Another study also made use of these data, one on T cells in Graves' hyperthyroidism and ophthalmopathy. That paper adds: Most clonotypes expanded in the thyroid (above 0.001) were also present in blood.

This specimen consisted of peripheral blood mononuclear cells (PBMCs), obtained at new diagnosis, from a patient treated with antithyroid drugs. The receptor was derived from a man aged 25-45 years with Graves disease.

This CDR3 reads CASSEGVAGSADTQYF. As DNA, the CDR3 is TGTGCCAGCAGTGAAGGCGTAGCGGGAAGCGCAGATACGCAGTATTTT. This chain joins TRBV2 and TRBJ2-3, with 8 positions matching TRBD2. Germline V lookup: CDR1 SNHLY, CDR2 FYNNEI. V lost 1 base, J lost 4 bases, and 7 bases stayed unmatched. The CDR3 runs to 16 residues.